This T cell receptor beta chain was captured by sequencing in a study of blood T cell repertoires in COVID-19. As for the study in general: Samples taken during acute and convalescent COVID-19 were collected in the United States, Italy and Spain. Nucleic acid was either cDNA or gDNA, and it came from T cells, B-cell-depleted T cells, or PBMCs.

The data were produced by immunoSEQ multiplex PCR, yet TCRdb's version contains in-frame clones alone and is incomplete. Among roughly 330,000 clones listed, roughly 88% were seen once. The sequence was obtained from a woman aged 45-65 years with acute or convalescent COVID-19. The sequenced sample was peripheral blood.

DNA for the CDR3: TGTGCCAGCAGTCCACAGGGGGCGCGTGGCTACACCTTC. Translation gives CASSPQGARGYTF. V and J are TRBV27 and TRBJ1-2, with 9 nucleotides matching TRBD1. From germline, CDR1 is MNHEY and CDR2 SMNVEV (reference sequence). Germline trimming cut 5 bases from V and 7 bases from J; bases unmatched to any gene: 5. The CDR3 sequence is 13 residues long.